The sequence of this T cell receptor beta chain was determined in a study of blood T cell repertoires in COVID-19. There are 15 residues in the CDR3. CDR1 MGHRA and CDR2 YSYEKL come from the germline V gene. V dropped 1 base and J dropped 1 base, with 10 bases sitting between them. Clones were read by immunoSEQ multiplex PCR, and TCRdb kept only the in-frame ones, dropping some. There are about 220,000 clones in the sample; approximately 81% occur only once, and 5.1% lies in the top ten. The sequencing sample was made of peripheral blood. The receptor comes from a woman aged 55-70 years who had recovered from COVID-19. The chain uses TRBV4-1 and TRBJ1-1, with a possible D match to TRBD1 (5 bases). The CDR3 protein is CASSQVPGWNTEAFF. For the CDR3, the DNA is TGCGCCAGCAGCCAAGTCCCAGGGTGGAACACTGAAGCTTTCTTT.